The T cell receptor (beta chain) described here comes from a study of blood T cell repertoires in COVID-19. Turning to the study itself: The analysed material was cDNA or gDNA that came from T cells, B-cell-depleted T cells, or PBMCs.

Per the germline V gene, CDR1 is LNHDA and CDR2 is SQIVND (reference sequence). The CDR3 extends over 15 amino acids. After removal of 7 bases from V and 3 bases from J, the junction contained 8 bases not matched to a gene. In the original analysis: Nucleated cell number was recorded as an estimate derived from reference gene primer amplification. The data were produced by immunoSEQ multiplex PCR, yet TCRdb's version contains in-frame clones alone and is incomplete. That table gives V, J and clone size, and the DNA gave D and trimming. Of some 140,000 clones listed, 60% to 85% are singletons. The clonotype was recovered from a man aged 80 or over with acute or convalescent COVID-19. The V and J genes are TRBV19 and TRBJ1-5, with 8 bases that match TRBD1. The material sequenced was peripheral blood. CDR3 sequence reads: CASTQGQANNQPQHF. CDR3 nucleotides: TGTGCCAGTACCCAGGGACAGGCAAACAATCAGCCCCAGCATTTT.